This T cell receptor (beta chain) was observed in a study of beta chain features in type 1 diabetes. Study results and caveats: Patients with type 1 diabetes showed fewer VDJ junction insertions and more deletions.

Expressed TCRB transcripts were sequenced, since all the RNA that had been isolated was reverse transcribed. Using immunoSEQ multiplex PCR, the repertoire was profiled, and TCRdb retains in-frame clones only, with some absent. Counted here are about 240,000 clones, 25% to 30% occurring once; the ten biggest clones make up approximately 4%. Staining for CD45RO/CCR7/CD25/CD127/CD95/CD27 allowed sorting of CD4+ naive, central memory, regulatory and stem cell-like memory cells. Over 95% purity was reached by all sorted populations. As to this clone: What it binds is unknown.

V shed 6 bases and J shed 2 bases, with 11 bases lying between them. CDR1 is ENHRY, CDR2 SYGVKD, per germline. CDR3 length equals 13 residues. The material sequenced was central memory CD4+ T cells from blood. The receptor was derived from a man younger than 40 in good health. The chain uses TRBV10-3 and TRBJ2-7; perhaps TRBD1 as D (6 bases). In DNA form, the CDR3 reads TGTGCCATCAGCAACAGGGACGCCTACGAGCAGTACTTC. This encodes CAISNRDAYEQYF.